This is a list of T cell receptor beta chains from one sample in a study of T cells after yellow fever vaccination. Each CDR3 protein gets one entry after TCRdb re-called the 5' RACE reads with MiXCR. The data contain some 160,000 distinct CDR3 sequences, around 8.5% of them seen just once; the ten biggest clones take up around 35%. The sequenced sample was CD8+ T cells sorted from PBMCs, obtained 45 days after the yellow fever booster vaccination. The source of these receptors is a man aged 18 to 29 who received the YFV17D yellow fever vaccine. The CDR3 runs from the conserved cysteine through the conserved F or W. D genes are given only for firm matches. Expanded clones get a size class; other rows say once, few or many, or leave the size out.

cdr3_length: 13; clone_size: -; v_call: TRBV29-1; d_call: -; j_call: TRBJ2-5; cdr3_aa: CSVDVRARETQYF; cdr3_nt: TGCAGCGTTGACGTCAGGGCCCGAGAGACCCAGTACTTC
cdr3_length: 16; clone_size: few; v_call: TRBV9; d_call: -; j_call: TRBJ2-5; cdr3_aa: CASSVGWRAVQETQYF; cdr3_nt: TGTGCCAGCAGCGTAGGGTGGAGAGCGGTCCAAGAGACCCAGTACTTC
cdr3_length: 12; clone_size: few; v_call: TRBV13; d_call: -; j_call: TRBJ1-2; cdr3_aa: CASSTPGRGYTF; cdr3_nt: TGTGCCAGCAGCACCCCAGGGCGGGGCTACACCTTC
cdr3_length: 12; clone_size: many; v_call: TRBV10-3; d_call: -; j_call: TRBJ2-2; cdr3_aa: CAISEGAGELFF; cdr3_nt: TGTGCCATCAGTGAAGGGGCCGGGGAGCTGTTTTTT
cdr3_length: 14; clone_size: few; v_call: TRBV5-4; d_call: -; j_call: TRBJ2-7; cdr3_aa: CASSLTDSTYEQYF; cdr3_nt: TGTGCCAGCAGCCTTACGGACAGTACCTACGAGCAGTACTTC
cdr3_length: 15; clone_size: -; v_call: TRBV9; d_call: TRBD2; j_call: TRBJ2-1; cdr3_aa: CASSALAGTYNEQFF; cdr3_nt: TGTGCCAGCAGCGCACTAGCGGGGACCTACAATGAGCAGTTCTTC
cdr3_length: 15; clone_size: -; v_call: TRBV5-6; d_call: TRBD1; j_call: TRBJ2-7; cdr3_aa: CASTQGQQSSYEQYF; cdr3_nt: TGTGCCAGCACCCAGGGACAGCAAAGCTCCTACGAGCAGTACTTC
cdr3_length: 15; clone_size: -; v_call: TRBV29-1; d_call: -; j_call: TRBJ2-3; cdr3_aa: CSVDGQPGSTVTQYF; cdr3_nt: TGCAGCGTTGATGGACAGCCCGGAAGCACAGTTACGCAGTATTTT
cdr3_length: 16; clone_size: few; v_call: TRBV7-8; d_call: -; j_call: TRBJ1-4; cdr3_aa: CASSQDEAATNEKLFF; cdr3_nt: TGTGCCAGCAGCCAGGACGAAGCAGCAACTAATGAAAAACTGTTTTTT
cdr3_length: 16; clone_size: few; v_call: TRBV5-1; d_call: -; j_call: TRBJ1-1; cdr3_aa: CASSPSRQRSNTEAFF; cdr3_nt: TGCGCCAGCAGCCCCTCGAGACAGAGGTCTAACACTGAAGCTTTCTTT
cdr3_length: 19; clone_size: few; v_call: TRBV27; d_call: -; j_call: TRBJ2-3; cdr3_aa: CASSLSGGPVRRLADTQYF; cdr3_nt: TGTGCCAGCAGTTTATCAGGGGGGCCTGTAAGGCGGCTCGCAGATACGCAGTATTTT
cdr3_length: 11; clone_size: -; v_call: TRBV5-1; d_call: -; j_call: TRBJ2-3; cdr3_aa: CASSLSPPPYF; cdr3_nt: TGCGCCAGCAGCCTCAGCCCCCCGCCGTATTTT
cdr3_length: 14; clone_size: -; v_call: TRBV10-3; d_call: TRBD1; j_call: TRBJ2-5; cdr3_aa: CAISSTGGKETQYF; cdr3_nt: TGTGCCATCAGCTCGACAGGGGGCAAAGAGACCCAGTACTTC
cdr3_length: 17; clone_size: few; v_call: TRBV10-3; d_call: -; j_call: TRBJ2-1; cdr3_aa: CAISELKTGPRANEQFF; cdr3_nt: TGTGCCATCAGTGAACTGAAAACGGGCCCTCGGGCCAATGAGCAGTTCTTC
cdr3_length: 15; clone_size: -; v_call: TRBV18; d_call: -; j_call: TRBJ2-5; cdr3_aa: CASSPPAEGIQTQYF; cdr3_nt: TGTGCCAGCTCACCACCAGCGGAGGGTATACAGACCCAGTACTTC
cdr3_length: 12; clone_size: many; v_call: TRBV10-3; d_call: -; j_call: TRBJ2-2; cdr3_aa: CAIRTNTGELFF; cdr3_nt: TGTGCCATCAGAACGAACACCGGGGAGCTGTTTTTT
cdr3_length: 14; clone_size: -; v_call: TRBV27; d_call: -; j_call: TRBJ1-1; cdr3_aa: CASSLGGGFREAFF; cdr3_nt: TGTGCCAGCAGTTTAGGGGGAGGTTTCAGGGAAGCTTTCTTT
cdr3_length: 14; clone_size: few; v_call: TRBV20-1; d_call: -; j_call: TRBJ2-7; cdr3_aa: CSARDSAGTYEQYF; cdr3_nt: TGCAGTGCTAGAGATTCGGCAGGGACCTACGAGCAGTACTTC
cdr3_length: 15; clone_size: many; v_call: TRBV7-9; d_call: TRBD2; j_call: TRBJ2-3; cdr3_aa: CASTLALAGGDTQYF; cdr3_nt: TGTGCCAGCACCTTGGCTCTAGCGGGGGGAGATACGCAGTATTTT
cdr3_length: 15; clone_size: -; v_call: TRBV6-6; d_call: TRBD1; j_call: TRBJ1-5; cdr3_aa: CASSTRDRASQPQHF; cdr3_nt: TGTGCCAGCAGCACCCGGGACAGGGCTTCTCAGCCCCAGCATTTT
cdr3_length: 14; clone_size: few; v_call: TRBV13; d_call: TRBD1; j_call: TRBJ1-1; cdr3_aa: CASSVGQGHTEAFF; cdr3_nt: TGTGCCAGCAGCGTGGGACAGGGGCATACTGAAGCTTTCTTT
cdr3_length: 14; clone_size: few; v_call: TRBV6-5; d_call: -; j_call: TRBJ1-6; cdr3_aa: CASSWGGQNSPLHF; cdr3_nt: TGTGCCAGCAGTTGGGGGGGGCAGAATTCACCCCTCCACTTT
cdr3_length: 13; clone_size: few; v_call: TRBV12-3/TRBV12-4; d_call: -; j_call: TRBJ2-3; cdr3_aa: CASSLVTGDTQYF; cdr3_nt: TGTGCCAGCAGTTTAGTGACCGGTGATACGCAGTATTTT
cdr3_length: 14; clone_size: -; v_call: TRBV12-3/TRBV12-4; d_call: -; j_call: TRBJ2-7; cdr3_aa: CASSPGAPGNEQYF; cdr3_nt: TGTGCCAGCAGTCCAGGGGCGCCAGGCAACGAGCAGTACTTC
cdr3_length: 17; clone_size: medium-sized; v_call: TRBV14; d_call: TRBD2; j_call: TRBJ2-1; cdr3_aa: CASSTTSGGSGNNEQFF; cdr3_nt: TGTGCCAGCAGCACGACTAGCGGGGGTAGTGGGAACAATGAGCAGTTCTTC
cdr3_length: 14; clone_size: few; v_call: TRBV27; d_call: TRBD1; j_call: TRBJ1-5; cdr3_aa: CASSFRGGDQPQHF; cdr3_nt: TGTGCCAGCAGTTTCAGGGGGGGCGATCAGCCCCAGCATTTT
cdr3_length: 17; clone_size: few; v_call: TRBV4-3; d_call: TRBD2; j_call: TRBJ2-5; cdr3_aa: CASSQDWRGGHRETQYF; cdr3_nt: TGCGCCAGCAGCCAAGATTGGCGGGGGGGCCACAGAGAGACCCAGTACTTC
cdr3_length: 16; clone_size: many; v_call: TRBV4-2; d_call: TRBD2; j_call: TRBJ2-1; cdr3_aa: CASSSRLAGGQGEQFF; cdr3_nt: TGTGCCAGCAGCTCCCGACTAGCGGGGGGGCAGGGTGAGCAGTTCTTC
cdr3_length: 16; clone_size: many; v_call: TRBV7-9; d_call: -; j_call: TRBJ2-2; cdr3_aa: CASSPDEGDYTGELFF; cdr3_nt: TGTGCCAGCAGCCCCGATGAGGGGGACTACACCGGGGAGCTGTTTTTT
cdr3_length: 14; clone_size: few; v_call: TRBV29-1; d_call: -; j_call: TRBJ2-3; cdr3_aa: CSARTGGIPDTQYF; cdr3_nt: TGCAGCGCTAGGACAGGAGGGATCCCAGATACGCAGTATTTT
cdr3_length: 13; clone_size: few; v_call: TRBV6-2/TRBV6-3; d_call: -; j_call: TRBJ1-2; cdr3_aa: CASSFQGTYGYTF; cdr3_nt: TGTGCCAGCAGTTTCCAGGGGACCTATGGCTACACCTTC
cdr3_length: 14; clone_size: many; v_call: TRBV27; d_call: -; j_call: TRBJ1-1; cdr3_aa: CASTLQGKVGEAFF; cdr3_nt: TGTGCCAGTACATTACAGGGAAAGGTTGGAGAAGCTTTCTTT
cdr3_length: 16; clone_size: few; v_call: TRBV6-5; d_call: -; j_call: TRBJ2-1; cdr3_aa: CASSYSPGDSYNEQFF; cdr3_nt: TGTGCCAGCAGTTACTCTCCGGGGGACTCCTACAATGAGCAGTTCTTC
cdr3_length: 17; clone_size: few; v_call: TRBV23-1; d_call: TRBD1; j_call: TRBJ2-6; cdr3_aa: CASSQEQGASGANVLTF; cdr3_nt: TGCGCCAGCAGTCAGGAACAGGGGGCCTCTGGGGCCAACGTCCTGACTTTC
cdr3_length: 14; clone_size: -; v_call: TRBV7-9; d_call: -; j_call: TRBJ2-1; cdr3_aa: CASRNSSSYNEQFF; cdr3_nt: TGTGCCAGCCGAAATTCAAGCTCCTACAATGAGCAGTTCTTC
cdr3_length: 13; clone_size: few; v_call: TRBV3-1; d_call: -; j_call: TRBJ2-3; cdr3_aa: CASSPRLADTQYF; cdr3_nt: TGTGCCAGCAGCCCTCGACTAGCAGATACGCAGTATTTT
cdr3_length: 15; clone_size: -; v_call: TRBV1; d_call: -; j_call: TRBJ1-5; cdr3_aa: CTSSRQGRSNQPQHF; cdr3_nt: TGCACCAGCAGCCGCCAGGGGAGGAGCAATCAGCCCCAGCATTTT
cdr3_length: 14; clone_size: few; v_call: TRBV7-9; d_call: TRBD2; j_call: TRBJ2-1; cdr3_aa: CASSTRDGRGEQFF; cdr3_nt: TGTGCCAGCAGCACCCGGGACGGGAGGGGTGAGCAGTTCTTC
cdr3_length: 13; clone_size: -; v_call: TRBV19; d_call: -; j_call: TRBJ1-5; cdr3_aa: CASSMRGLQPQHF; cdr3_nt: TGTGCCAGTAGTATGAGGGGTCTTCAGCCCCAGCATTTT
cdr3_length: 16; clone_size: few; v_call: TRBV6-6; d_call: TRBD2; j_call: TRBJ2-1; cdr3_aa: CASSRSGGSSYNEQFF; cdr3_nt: TGTGCCAGCAGTCGATCGGGCGGGAGCTCCTACAATGAGCAGTTCTTC
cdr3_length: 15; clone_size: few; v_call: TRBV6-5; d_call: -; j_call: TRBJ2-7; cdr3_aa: CASSYANPGANEQYF; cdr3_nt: TGTGCCAGCAGCTACGCTAATCCCGGTGCGAACGAGCAGTACTTC
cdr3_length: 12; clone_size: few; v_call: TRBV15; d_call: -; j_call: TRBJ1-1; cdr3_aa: CATSGGGTEAFF; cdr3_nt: TGTGCCACCAGCGGCGGGGGCACTGAAGCTTTCTTT
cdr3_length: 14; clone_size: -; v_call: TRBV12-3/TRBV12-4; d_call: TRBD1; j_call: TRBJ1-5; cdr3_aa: CASRLGTGVQPQHF; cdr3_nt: TGTGCCAGCAGACTAGGGACAGGGGTGCAGCCCCAGCATTTT
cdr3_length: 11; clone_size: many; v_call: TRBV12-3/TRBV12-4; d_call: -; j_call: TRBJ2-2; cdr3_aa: CASMKGVELFF; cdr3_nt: TGTGCCAGCATGAAGGGGGTGGAGCTGTTTTTT
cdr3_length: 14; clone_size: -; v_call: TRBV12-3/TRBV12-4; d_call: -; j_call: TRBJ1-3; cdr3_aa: CATYDTTSGNTIYF; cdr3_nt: TGTGCCACCTATGACACGACATCTGGAAACACCATATATTTT
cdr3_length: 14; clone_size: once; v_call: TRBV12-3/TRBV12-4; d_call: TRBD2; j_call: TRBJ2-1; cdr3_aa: CASSLTSAYNEQFF; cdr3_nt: TGTGCCAGCAGTTTAACTAGCGCCTACAATGAGCAGTTCTTC
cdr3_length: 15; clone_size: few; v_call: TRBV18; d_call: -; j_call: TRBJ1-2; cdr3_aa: CASSQEGELGYGYTF; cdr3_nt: TGTGCCAGCTCACAAGAGGGGGAACTCGGGTATGGCTACACCTTC
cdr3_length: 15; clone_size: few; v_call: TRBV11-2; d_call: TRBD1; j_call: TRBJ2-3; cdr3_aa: CASSFWTGGTDTQYF; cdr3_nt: TGTGCCAGCAGCTTTTGGACAGGGGGCACAGATACGCAGTATTTT
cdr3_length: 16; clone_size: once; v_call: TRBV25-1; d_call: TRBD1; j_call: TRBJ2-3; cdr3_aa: CASSGPTGGLTDTQYF; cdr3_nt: TGTGCCAGCAGTGGACCGACAGGGGGTCTGACAGATACGCAGTATTTT